One sample yielded the 5 T cell receptor beta chains listed below, sequenced in a study of post-analysis software for immune sequencing data. Study conclusions and caveats: Patients had higher frequencies than controls of five TRBV segments, including TRBV5-6, TRBV5-1 and TRBV20-1.

Unique molecular identifiers tagged the TCR beta cDNA libraries. TCRdb redid the calling of the PCR reads with MiXCR, one entry per CDR3 protein. The repertoire consists of approximately 730,000 distinct CDR3 sequences, with about 27% occurring once and the leading ten covering around 0.56%. The antigens these receptors bind are not known. Sequences were obtained from blood. Source of these receptors: a girl aged 5 to 17 with multiple sclerosis.

The J gene is TRBJ2-5, the V gene TRBV28, with TRBD2 matching over 15 bases. With V trimmed by 5 bases and J by 4 bases, 17 bases remained unmatched. The CDR3 sequence is 20 residues long. Germline values: CDR1 MDHEN, CDR2 SYDVKM. CDR3 protein: CASSLLVFRTSGRARETQYF. The CDR3 DNA reads TGTGCCAGCAGTCTCCTCGTGTTTAGGACTAGCGGGAGGGCCAGAGAGACCCAGTACTTC.

This clonotype occurred once. The V and J genes are TRBV18 and TRBJ2-1; 7 bases are shared with TRBD1. Germline CDR1 reads KGHSH; CDR2 reads LQKENI. The CDR3 is 13 residues long. V lost 3 bases to trimming and J lost 5 bases; unmatched junction nucleotides: 1. The CDR3 region is CASSPGQHNEQFF. For the CDR3, the DNA is TGTGCCAGCTCACCGGGACAGCACAATGAGCAGTTCTTC. The variable domain in full, with the rest retrieved from reference TRBV18 and TRBJ2-1, is NAGVMQNPRHLVRRRGQEARLRCSPMKGHSHVYWYRQLPEEGLKFMVYLQKENIIDESGMPKERFSAEFPKEGPSILRIQQVVRGDSAAYFCASSPGQHNEQFFGPGTRLTVL.

This clonotype was recorded once. This chain connects TRBV6-5 to TRBJ1-5; D not certain. The CDR3 sequence is 14 residues long. The germline V gene encodes CDR1 MNHEY and CDR2 SVGAGI. The V end was cut by 7 bases, the J end by 2 bases, with 12 bases between. DNA of the CDR3: TGTGCCAGCACCCTGCGGAGGGGCAATCAGCCCCAGCATTTT. It codes for CASTLRRGNQPQHF.

This clonotype was recorded a few times. The rearrangement joins TRBV24-1 to TRBJ2-1, with 8 bases aligning to TRBD1. This CDR3 comprises 14 residues. Germline V gene sequence: CDR1 KGHDR, CDR2 SFDVKD. Germline trimming cut 5 bases from V and 10 bases from J; bases unmatched to any gene: 9. CDR3 sequence: CATSGRDRQSEQFF. In DNA form, the CDR3 reads TGTGCCACCAGTGGCCGGGACAGGCAGAGCGAGCAGTTCTTC.

Notes on this clonotype: With a much larger clone just one base away, this may be a read error. The chain is built from TRBV6-1 and TRBJ2-3; possibly TRBD1 for D (5 bases). This CDR3 has 15 residues. Trimming cost V 4 bases and J 0 bases, with 11 bases left between them. Germline V gives CDR1 MNHNS, CDR2 SASEGT. The CDR3 loop is CASSGQLLSTDTQYF. The CDR3 DNA is TGTGCCAGCAGTGGACAGCTCCTGAGCACAGATACGCAGTATTTT.